This is a list of T cell receptor beta chains from one sample in a study of human T cells and chemical hapten exposure. Using its own MiXCR run on the RACE reads, TCRdb lists one record per CDR3 protein. Found here are some 400,000 distinct CDR3 sequences, approximately 4.4% of them singletons; the top ten hold approximately 2.1%. The specimen comprised whole blood, sampled in connection with sensitization to the hapten diphenylcyclopropenone (DPC). These receptors came from a woman in her forties or fifties with alopecia areata. Some clones in this sample may be carry-over from other donors' samples. CDR3s include the opening cysteine and the closing phenylalanine or tryptophan. The D gene is left open where the match is weak. For some rows the clone size is stated as once, few or many, or as a class when expanded; others skip it.

clone_size	j_call	d_call	v_call	cdr3_nt	cdr3_aa
many	TRBJ1-5	.	TRBV27	TGTGCCAGCAGTTCCCAGGGTCGTCAGCCCCAGCATTTT	CASSSQGRQPQHF
many	TRBJ1-4	.	TRBV6-1	TGTGCCAGCACGGCAGACCACTATGCAACTAATGAAAAACTGTTTTTT	CASTADHYATNEKLFF
many	TRBJ2-2	.	TRBV12-3/TRBV12-4	TGTGCCAGCAGTTTAGGGGCAGGGTACACCGGGGAGCTGTTTTTT	CASSLGAGYTGELFF
many	TRBJ2-7	TRBD2	TRBV9	TGTGCCAGCAGCGCGGGGGGAATCACTTACGAGCAGTACTTC	CASSAGGITYEQYF
few	TRBJ2-2	TRBD1	TRBV27	TGTGCCAGCAGTCTTTTTTGGACAGGGGGGAACACCGGGGAGCTGTTTTTT	CASSLFWTGGNTGELFF
.	TRBJ2-3	.	TRBV2	TGTGCCAGCAGGGGGGGAGTAGATACGCAGTATTTT	CASRGGVDTQYF
many	TRBJ2-3	.	TRBV29-1	TGCAGCGTTCGGCGGGGCCCAGATACGCAGTATTTT	CSVRRGPDTQYF
many	TRBJ2-5	.	TRBV5-1	TGCGCCAGCAGCTTGGGCACTAGCTTTGGAGAGACCCAGTACTTC	CASSLGTSFGETQYF
many	TRBJ2-1	TRBD2	TRBV4-1	TGCGCCAGCAGCCAAGCCCCTAGACTAGCATGGAATGAGCAGTTCTTC	CASSQAPRLAWNEQFF
many	TRBJ2-3	.	TRBV2	TGTGCCAGCAGTGAATACCCGGGGGCAGATACGCAGTATTTT	CASSEYPGADTQYF
few	TRBJ2-7	.	TRBV6-6	TGTGCCAGCAGTTACCGGACAGCCTCCTACGAGCAGTACTTC	CASSYRTASYEQYF
many	TRBJ2-3	.	TRBV11-2	TGTGCCAGCAGCTTAGTTAGGGGGAGTGGCACAGATACGCAGTATTTT	CASSLVRGSGTDTQYF
.	TRBJ1-1	.	TRBV7-9	TGTGCCAGCAGCCCCCTGAGAGGGGCGAACACTGAAGCTTTCTTT	CASSPLRGANTEAFF
few	TRBJ1-6	.	TRBV12-3/TRBV12-4	TGTGCCAGCAGCCCGGACCTCCCGCCTTCACCCCTCCACTTT	CASSPDLPPSPLHF
few	TRBJ2-7	.	TRBV11-3	TGTGCCAGCAGCCCCCGGGCAGGCCCTTACCACGAGCAGTACTTC	CASSPRAGPYHEQYF
few	TRBJ2-7	TRBD2	TRBV10-3	TGTGCCATCAGCGGCGGGAGTCTACGCTACGAGCAGTACTTC	CAISGGSLRYEQYF
few	TRBJ1-6	.	TRBV7-2	TGTGCCAGCAGCCGTGGGACGGACAAAATTCTTTCACCCCTCCACTTT	CASSRGTDKILSPLHF
many	TRBJ2-1	.	TRBV20-1	TGCAGTGCTACTCCGCCCAGGGGAGAAAGCAATGAGCAGTTCTTC	CSATPPRGESNEQFF
few	TRBJ1-1	.	TRBV28	TGTGCCAGCAGTTTTTCTATCACTGAAGCTTTCTTT	CASSFSITEAFF
many	TRBJ2-1	TRBD2	TRBV6-5	TGTGCCAGCAGTTACCGGACTAGCGGGAGAGCGGAAGGGGGCAATGAGCAGTTCTTC	CASSYRTSGRAEGGNEQFF
few	TRBJ1-4	.	TRBV10-3	TGTGCCATCAGTCGGGCCCGACAAAGCGCCGGCGGCGGAAAACTGTTTTTT	CAISRARQSAGGGKLFF
many	TRBJ1-1	TRBD1	TRBV28	TGTGCCAGCAGTTTGACAGGGATGACTTTCTTT	CASSLTGMTFF
many	TRBJ2-1	.	TRBV7-9	TGTGCCAGCAGCTACGGGGCCAGCTTCAATGAGCAGTTCTTC	CASSYGASFNEQFF
many	TRBJ2-1	TRBD1	TRBV20-1	TGCACCGTGGGACAGGGGGACGATGAGCAGTTCTTC	CTVGQGDDEQFF
few	TRBJ1-6	.	TRBV27	TGTGCCAGCAGCCCTCAGGCAGGGAATAATTCACCCCTCCACTTT	CASSPQAGNNSPLHF
many	TRBJ1-5	.	TRBV7-8	TGTGCCAGCAGCTTAGCGACAGGACCGGATCAGCCCCAGCATTTT	CASSLATGPDQPQHF
many	TRBJ2-1	TRBD1	TRBV6-5	TGTGCCAGCAGGAAGACAGGGGACTACAATGAGCAGTTCTTC	CASRKTGDYNEQFF
many	TRBJ1-5	.	TRBV4-3	TGCGCCAGCAGCCAAGATTATGGGGAAAATCAGCCCCAGCATTTT	CASSQDYGENQPQHF
many	TRBJ2-5	.	TRBV29-1	TGCAGCGTGGAAAGACAGCGCCAAGAGACCCAGTACTTC	CSVERQRQETQYF
.	TRBJ1-1	.	TRBV27	TGTGCCAGCAGCCGGACGGCGGCAAACACTGAAGCTTTCTTT	CASSRTAANTEAFF
few	TRBJ1-1	TRBD1	TRBV6-1	TGTGCCAGCAGTCCTGAGGGGGCGCAAACTGAAGCTTTCTTT	CASSPEGAQTEAFF
many	TRBJ1-1	.	TRBV20-1	TGCAGTGCTCATAGGGGCCAGGACACTGAAGCTTTCTTT	CSAHRGQDTEAFF
many	TRBJ2-7	.	TRBV20-1	TGCAGTGCTGCCCCCCTACGGTCCCCGGAGCAGTACTTC	CSAAPLRSPEQYF
.	TRBJ2-5	.	TRBV27	TGTGCCTCCCGACAGCGAGAGACCCAGTACTTC	CASRQRETQYF
few	TRBJ1-1	.	TRBV5-1	TGCGCCAGCAGTCCTGGGAGGGCCATCACTGAAGCTTTCTTT	CASSPGRAITEAFF
few	TRBJ1-2	.	TRBV7-9	TGTGCCAGCAGCTTAAGGGAAGTGAACTATGGCTACACCTTC	CASSLREVNYGYTF
few	TRBJ2-7	TRBD2	TRBV6-2/TRBV6-3	TGTGCCAGCAGTCTACGGGGACTAGCGGGAAACTACGAGCAGTACTTC	CASSLRGLAGNYEQYF
many	TRBJ1-1	.	TRBV6-1	TGTGCCAGCATAGAGACTTTGTGGGGGGGGAGGACTGAAGCTTTCTTT	CASIETLWGGRTEAFF
.	TRBJ1-2	.	TRBV5-1	TGCGCCAGCAGCTTTGACAGGACCTCCTTTAACTATGGCTACACCTTC	CASSFDRTSFNYGYTF
many	TRBJ1-1	.	TRBV7-3	TGTGCCAGCAGCTTAACGGGGGGGATGAACACTGAAGCTTTCTTT	CASSLTGGMNTEAFF
many	TRBJ2-1	TRBD1	TRBV27	TGTGCCAGCAGTCCGGGACAGGCAGGGGCGACTTACCTCTACAATGAGCAGTTCTTC	CASSPGQAGATYLYNEQFF